Listed here are 3 T cell receptor beta chains from one sample, sequenced in a study of blood T cell repertoires in COVID-19. Sequencing was performed with immunoSEQ multiplex PCR; in TCRdb, only in-frame clones are kept and a portion is missing. The sample lists 64,000 or so clones, roughly 85% occurring once. Sequenced material: peripheral blood. Receptors were obtained from a man in his forties with acute or convalescent COVID-19.

The V call is TRBV19, the J call TRBJ1-1, with D unresolved. The CDR3 consists of 13 residues. Germline loops: CDR1 LNHDA, CDR2 SQIVND (reference sequence). The V gene lost 5 bases and the J gene lost 7 bases, with 14 bases spanning the gap. As DNA, the CDR3 is TGTGCCAGTAGTGGGGAGGGTGCCCTTGAAGCTTTCTTT. It codes for CASSGEGALEAFF.

V usage is TRBV18 and J usage is TRBJ1-2; TRBD1 aligns across 9 bases. This CDR3 is built from 15 residues. CDR1 and CDR2 (germline): KGHSH, LQKENI. V trimming: 0 bases; J trimming: 7 bases; junction bases outside the gene matches: 6. The CDR3 nucleotides read TGTGCCAGCTCACCACCCCGACAGGGGGGCGTTGGCTACACCTTC. It yields the protein CASSPPRQGGVGYTF. The whole variable domain, remainder taken from reference TRBV18 and TRBJ1-2, is NAGVMQNPRHLVRRRGQEARLRCSPMKGHSHVYWYRQLPEEGLKFMVYLQKENIIDESGMPKERFSAEFPKEGPSILRIQQVVRGDSAAYFCASSPPRQGGVGYTFGSGTRLTVV.

This chain connects TRBV6-5 to TRBJ1-5, with TRBD1 as a possible D gene (6 bases). There are 14 residues in the CDR3. The V and J ends lost 4 bases and 5 bases respectively, with 12 bases between them. The V gene's germline CDR1 is MNHEY and CDR2 SVGAGI. Written as DNA, the CDR3 is TGTGCCAGCAGTTCAGGACAGTTCTATCAGCCCCAGCATTTT. This codes for CASSSGQFYQPQHF.